The sequence of this TCR beta chain was determined in a study of T cell changes during pregnancy in multiple sclerosis. This CDR3 is 15 amino acids long. CDR1 MDHEN and CDR2 SYDVKM come from the germline V gene. V was clipped by 3 bases and J by 6 bases, with 15 bases between them. Only in-frame clones appear in the TCRdb table, and some are missing; sequencing was by immunoSEQ multiplex PCR. Of 55,000 to 85,000 clones in the sample, just under 95% were seen once. Sequencing was performed on peripheral blood, taken in the second trimester of pregnancy. The clonotype comes from a female donor with multiple sclerosis, enrolled in a pregnancy study. This chain connects TRBV28 to TRBJ2-1, with D perhaps TRBD1 (6 bases). CDR3: CASSFRGAGSNEQFF. The DNA for the CDR3 is TGTGCCAGCAGTTTCAGGGGCGCTGGGTCCAATGAGCAGTTCTTC.